The following is a T cell receptor beta chain sequence with its context. A read error is possible here, since a much larger clone lies one base away. In building TCR beta libraries, iRepertoire HTBI primers were used together with Arm-PCR of CDR3 regions. MiXCR was run by TCRdb on the multiplex PCR reads, yielding one entry per CDR3 protein. This sample has about 420,000 distinct CDR3 sequences, with about 17% found just once. This sample is drawn from a study of regulatory T cells in long-lasting Graves disease. Across the whole study: For under 3 months, newly diagnosed Graves' patients had been taking antithyroid drugs.

The time point: newly diagnosed GD, antithyroid drugs for less than 3 months. PBMC RNA was the source of the TCR library. This same sample was also taken into another study, of T cells in Graves' hyperthyroidism and ophthalmopathy. That work states: For the diagnoses, clinical symptoms, serum thyroxine and TRAb, thyroid ultrasound and orbital computed tomography were used.

This specimen consisted of peripheral blood mononuclear cells (PBMCs), obtained at new diagnosis, from a patient treated with antithyroid drugs. This TCR derives from a woman between 18 and 30 years old with Graves disease.

The CDR3 reads CASSELPPGSPYNEQYF. CDR3 bases: TGTGCCAGCAGTGAACTACCCCCGGGGAGCCCCTACAATGAGCAGTACTTC. The chain recombines TRBV6-1 with TRBJ2-7; a possible D gene is TRBD2 (5 bases). Per germline, CDR1 MNHNS and CDR2 SASEGT. V lost 2 bases and J 7 bases, leaving 24 bases between the germline ends. The CDR3 contains 17 residues.